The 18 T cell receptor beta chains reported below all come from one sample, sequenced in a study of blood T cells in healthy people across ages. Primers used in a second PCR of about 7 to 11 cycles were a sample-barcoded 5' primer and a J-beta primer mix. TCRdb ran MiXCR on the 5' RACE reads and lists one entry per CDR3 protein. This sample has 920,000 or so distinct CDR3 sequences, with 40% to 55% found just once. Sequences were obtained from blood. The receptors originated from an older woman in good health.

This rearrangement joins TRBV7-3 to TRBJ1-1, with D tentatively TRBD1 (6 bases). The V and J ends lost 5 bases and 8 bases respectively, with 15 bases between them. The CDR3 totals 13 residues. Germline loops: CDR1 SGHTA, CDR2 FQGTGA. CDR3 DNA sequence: TGTGCCAGCAGCCCAAAATCCGGGACAGAAGCTTTCTTT. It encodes CASSPKSGTEAFF.

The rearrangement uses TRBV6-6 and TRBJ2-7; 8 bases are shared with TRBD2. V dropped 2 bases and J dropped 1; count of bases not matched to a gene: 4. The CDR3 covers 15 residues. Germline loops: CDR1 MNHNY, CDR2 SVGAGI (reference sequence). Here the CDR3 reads CASSYGTRPSYEQYF. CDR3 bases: TGTGCCAGCAGTTACGGGACTAGACCGTCCTACGAGCAGTACTTC.

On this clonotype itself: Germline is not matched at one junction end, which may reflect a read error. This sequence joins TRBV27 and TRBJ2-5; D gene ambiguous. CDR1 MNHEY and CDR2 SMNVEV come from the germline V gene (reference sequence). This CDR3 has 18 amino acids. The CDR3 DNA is TGTGCCAGCAGTTTAACGATCCCTTTGGGCAGGATTGAAGCGACCCGGTACTTC. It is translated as CASSLTIPLGRIEATRYF.

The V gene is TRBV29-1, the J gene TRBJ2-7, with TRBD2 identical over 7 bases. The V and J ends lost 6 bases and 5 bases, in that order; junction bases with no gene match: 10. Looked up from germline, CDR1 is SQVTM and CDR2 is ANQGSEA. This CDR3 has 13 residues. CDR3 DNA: TGCAGCGTCCTCGGCGGGAGTACCCACGAGCAGTACTTC. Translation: CSVLGGSTHEQYF.

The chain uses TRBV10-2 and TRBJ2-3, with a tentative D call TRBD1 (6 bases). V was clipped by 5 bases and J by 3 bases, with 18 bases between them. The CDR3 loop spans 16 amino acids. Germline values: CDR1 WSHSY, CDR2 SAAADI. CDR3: CASSSDRSWRTDTQYF. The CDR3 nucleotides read TGCGCCAGCAGTTCTGACAGGAGTTGGAGGACAGATACGCAGTATTTT.

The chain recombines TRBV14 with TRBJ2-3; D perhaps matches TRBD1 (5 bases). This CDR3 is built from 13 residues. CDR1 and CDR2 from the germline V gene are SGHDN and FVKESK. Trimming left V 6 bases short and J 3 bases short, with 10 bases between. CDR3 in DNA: TGTGCCAGCAGGAGATCAGGGACAGATACGCAGTATTTT. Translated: CASRRSGTDTQYF. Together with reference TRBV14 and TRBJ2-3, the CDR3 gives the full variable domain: EAGVTQFPSHSVIEKGQTVTLRCDPISGHDNLYWYRRVMGKEIKFLLHFVKESKQDESGMPNNRFLAERTGGTYSTLKVQPAELEDSGVYFCASRRSGTDTQYFGPGTRLTVL.

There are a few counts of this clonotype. In DNA form, the CDR3 reads TGTGCCAGCAGTTATCGAGCGGGGGGAAATGAGCAGTTCTTC. It specifies CASSYRAGGNEQFF. This chain links TRBV6-5 with TRBJ2-1; 9 nucleotides match TRBD2. Germline V gives CDR1 MNHEY, CDR2 SVGAGI. V lost 3 bases and J lost 7; bases outside the gene matches: 4. The CDR3 extends over 14 amino acids.

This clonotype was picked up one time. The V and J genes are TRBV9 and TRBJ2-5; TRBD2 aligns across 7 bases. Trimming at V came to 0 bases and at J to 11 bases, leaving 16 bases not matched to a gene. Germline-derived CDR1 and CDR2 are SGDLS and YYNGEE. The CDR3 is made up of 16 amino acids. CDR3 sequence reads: CASSVGGRANYNEQYF. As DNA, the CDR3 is TGTGCCAGCAGCGTAGGAGGGAGGGCGAACTACAATGAGCAGTACTTC.

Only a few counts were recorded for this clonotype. The CDR3 region is CSVEGTSTDTQYF. In nucleotides, the CDR3 is TGCAGCGTTGAAGGGACTAGCACAGATACGCAGTATTTT. The chain links TRBV29-1 to TRBJ2-3; TRBD2 is a possible D gene (5 bases). Germline V CDR1 and CDR2: SQVTM, ANQGSEA. V lost 1 base, J lost 0 bases, and 5 bases lay in between. The CDR3 has 13 residues.

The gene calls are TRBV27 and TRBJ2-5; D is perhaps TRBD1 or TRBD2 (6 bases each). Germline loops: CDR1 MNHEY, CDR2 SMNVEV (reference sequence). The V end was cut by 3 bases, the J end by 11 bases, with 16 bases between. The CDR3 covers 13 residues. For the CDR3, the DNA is TGTGCCAGCAGTTTGGGGATGGAGGGGGAGCAGTACTTC. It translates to CASSLGMEGEQYF.

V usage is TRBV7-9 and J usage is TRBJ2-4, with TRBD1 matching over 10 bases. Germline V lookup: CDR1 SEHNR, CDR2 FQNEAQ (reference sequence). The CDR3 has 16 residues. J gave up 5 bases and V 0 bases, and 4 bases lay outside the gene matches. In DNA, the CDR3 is TGTGCCAGCAGCTTAGCCTCCGGGACAGGGGAAAACATTCAGTACTTC. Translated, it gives CASSLASGTGENIQYF. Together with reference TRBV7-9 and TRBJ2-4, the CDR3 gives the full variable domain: DTGVSQNPRHKITKRGQNVTFRCDPISEHNRLYWYRQTLGQGPEFLTYFQNEAQLEKSRLLSDRFSAERPKGSFSTLEIQRTEQGDSAMYLCASSLASGTGENIQYFGAGTRLSVL.

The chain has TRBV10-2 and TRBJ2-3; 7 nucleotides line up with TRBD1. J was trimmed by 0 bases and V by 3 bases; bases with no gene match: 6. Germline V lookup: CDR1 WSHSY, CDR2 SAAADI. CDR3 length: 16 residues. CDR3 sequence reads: CASSEWDRKSTDTQYF. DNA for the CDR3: TGCGCCAGCAGTGAATGGGACAGAAAAAGCACAGATACGCAGTATTTT.

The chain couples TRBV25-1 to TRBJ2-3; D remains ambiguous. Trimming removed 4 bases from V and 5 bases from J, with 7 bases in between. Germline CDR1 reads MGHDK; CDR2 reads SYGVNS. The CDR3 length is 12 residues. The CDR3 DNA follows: TGTGCCAGCAGTGGTTACTTAGATACGCAGTATTTT. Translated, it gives CASSGYLDTQYF.

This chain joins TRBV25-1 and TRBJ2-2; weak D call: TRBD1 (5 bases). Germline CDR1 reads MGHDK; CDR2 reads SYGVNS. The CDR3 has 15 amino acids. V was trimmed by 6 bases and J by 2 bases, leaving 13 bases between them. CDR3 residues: CASRDIGSNTGELFF. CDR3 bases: TGTGCCAGCAGGGACATCGGCTCTAACACCGGGGAGCTGTTTTTT.

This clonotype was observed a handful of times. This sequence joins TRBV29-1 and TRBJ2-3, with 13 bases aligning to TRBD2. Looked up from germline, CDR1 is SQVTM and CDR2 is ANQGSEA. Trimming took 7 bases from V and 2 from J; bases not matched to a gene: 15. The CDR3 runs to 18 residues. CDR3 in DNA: TGCAGCGCCCAAGGGGTGACTAGCGGGAGGTCGCTCACAGATACGCAGTATTTT. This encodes CSAQGVTSGRSLTDTQYF.

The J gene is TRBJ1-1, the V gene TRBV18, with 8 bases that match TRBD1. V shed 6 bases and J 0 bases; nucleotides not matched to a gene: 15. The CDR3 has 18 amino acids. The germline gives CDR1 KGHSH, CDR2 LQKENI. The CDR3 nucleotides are TGTGCCAGCTCCCAAAACCGCAGGGGGCTGGGGGTGAACACTGAAGCTTTCTTT. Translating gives CASSQNRRGLGVNTEAFF. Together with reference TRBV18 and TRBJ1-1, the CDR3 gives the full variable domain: NAGVMQNPRHLVRRRGQEARLRCSPMKGHSHVYWYRQLPEEGLKFMVYLQKENIIDESGMPKERFSAEFPKEGPSILRIQQVVRGDSAAYFCASSQNRRGLGVNTEAFFGQGTRLTVV.

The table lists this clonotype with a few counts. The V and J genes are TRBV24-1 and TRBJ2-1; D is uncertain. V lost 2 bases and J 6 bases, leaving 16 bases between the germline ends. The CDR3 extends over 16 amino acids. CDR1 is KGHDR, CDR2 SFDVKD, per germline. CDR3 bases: TGTGCCACCAGTGATTCAGGTGAACTAAAGGGCAATGAGCAGTTCTTC. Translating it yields CATSDSGELKGNEQFF.

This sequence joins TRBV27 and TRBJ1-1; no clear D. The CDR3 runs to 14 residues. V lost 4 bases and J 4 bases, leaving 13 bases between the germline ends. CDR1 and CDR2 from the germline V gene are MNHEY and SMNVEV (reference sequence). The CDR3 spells CASSSSTAVTEAFF. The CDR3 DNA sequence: TGTGCCAGCAGTTCCTCGACGGCGGTCACTGAAGCTTTCTTT.